This T cell receptor beta chain was sequenced in a study of long-term antiretroviral therapy in people with HIV. Germline V CDR1 and CDR2: SGHRS, YFSETQ. Trimming shortened V by 1 base and J by 0 bases, and 10 bases separated the two germline ends. This CDR3 has 15 amino acids. The libraries were made with immunoSEQ v3.0 at survey level. The repertoire was sequenced with immunoSEQ multiplex PCR; TCRdb's copy has only in-frame clones and lacks some. The sample includes around 13,000 clones, approximately 90% of them seen just once. The sample consisted of unsorted PBMCs, taken 2.1 years after starting antiretroviral therapy. V is TRBV5-1 and J is TRBJ1-2, with a possible D match to TRBD1 (6 bases). The receptor comes from a middle-aged woman with HIV. CDR3 sequence reads: CASSLMTGANYGYTF. In DNA form, the CDR3 reads TGCGCCAGCAGCTTGATGACAGGAGCTAACTATGGCTACACCTTC.